One sample yielded the 5 T cell receptor beta chains listed below, sequenced in a study of T cell changes during pregnancy in multiple sclerosis. Produced via immunoSEQ multiplex PCR; TCRdb's table is partial and in-frame only. The data show just under 60,000 clones, 92% seen once. The sample consisted of peripheral blood, taken in the first trimester of pregnancy. These receptors all stem from a female donor with multiple sclerosis, enrolled in a pregnancy study.

The chain couples TRBV7-2 to TRBJ1-6; 7 positions agree with TRBD1. In germline, CDR1 is SGHTA, CDR2 FQGNSA. This CDR3 has 15 amino acids. The J segment lost 6 bases and the V segment lost 1 base, leaving 3 bases of the junction unmatched. The CDR3 DNA follows: TGTGCCAGCAGCTTAGTAAGACAGGGTAATTCACCCCTCCACTTT. This encodes CASSLVRQGNSPLHF.

The chain carries TRBV5-4 and TRBJ2-2; a weak D match, TRBD1 (5 bases). V was shortened by 9 bases and J by 0 bases, with 12 bases between the two germline ends. Germline V CDR1 and CDR2: SGHNT, YYREEE (reference sequence). The CDR3 sequence is 14 residues long. CDR3 nucleotide sequence: TGTGCCACCACAGGTTACGCGAACACCGGGGAGCTGTTTTTT. Translating gives CATTGYANTGELFF.

The V gene is TRBV27, the J gene TRBJ2-3; D is undetermined. There are 14 residues in the CDR3. Germline CDR1 MNHEY, CDR2 SMNVEV (reference sequence). Trimming removed 3 bases at V and 2 bases at J, with 9 bases between. The CDR3 region is CASSLVGVTDTQYF. CDR3 bases: TGTGCCAGCAGTTTGGTGGGCGTCACAGATACGCAGTATTTT.

This chain connects TRBV27 to TRBJ1-2, with 7 bases aligning to TRBD1. Trimming took 4 bases from V and 3 from J; bases not matched to a gene: 5. Germline assignment: CDR1 MNHEY and CDR2 SMNVEV (reference sequence). The CDR3 is 14 residues long. The CDR3 sequence: CASSSLGGDYGYTF. The CDR3 nucleotides read TGTGCCAGCAGTTCCCTAGGGGGCGACTATGGCTACACCTTC.

This clone has just a few counts. The chain has TRBV7-9 and TRBJ1-1; D is unclear. With 6 bases removed from V and 6 bases from J, the gap between germline ends came to 11 bases. Germline V gene lookup returns CDR1 SEHNR and CDR2 FQNEAQ (reference sequence). CDR3 length: 12 amino acids. CDR3 nucleotide sequence: TGTGCCAGCAGATTAACTACCCCTGAAGCTTTCTTT. This encodes CASRLTTPEAFF.